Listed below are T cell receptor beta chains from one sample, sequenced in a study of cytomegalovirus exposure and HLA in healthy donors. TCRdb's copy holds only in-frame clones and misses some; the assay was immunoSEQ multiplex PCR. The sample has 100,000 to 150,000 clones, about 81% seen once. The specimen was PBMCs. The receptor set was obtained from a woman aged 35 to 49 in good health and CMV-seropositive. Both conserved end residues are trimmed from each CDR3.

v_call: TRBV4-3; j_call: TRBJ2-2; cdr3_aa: ASSQNQGLSGELF
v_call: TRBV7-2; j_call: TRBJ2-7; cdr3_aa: ASSLKGEGRYEQY
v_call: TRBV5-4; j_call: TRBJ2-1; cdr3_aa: ASSLGGRGYNEQF
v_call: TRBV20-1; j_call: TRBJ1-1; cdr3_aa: SATQGAEAF
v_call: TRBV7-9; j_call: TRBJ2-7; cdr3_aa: ASSLDASGSHEQY
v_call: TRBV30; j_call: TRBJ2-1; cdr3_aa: AWSGLRVHEQF
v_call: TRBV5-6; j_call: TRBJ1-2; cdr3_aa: ASSLTLDRGVNYGYT
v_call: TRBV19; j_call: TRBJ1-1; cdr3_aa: ASSKGLRNTEAF
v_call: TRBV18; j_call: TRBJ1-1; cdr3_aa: ASSATRDMNTEAF
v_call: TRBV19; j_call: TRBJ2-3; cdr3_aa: ASSGRPIADTQY
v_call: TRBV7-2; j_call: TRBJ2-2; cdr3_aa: ASSQYPNTGELF
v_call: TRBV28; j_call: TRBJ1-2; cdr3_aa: ASSWELYGYT
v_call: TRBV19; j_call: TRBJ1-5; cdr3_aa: ASSILRQGAVNQPQH
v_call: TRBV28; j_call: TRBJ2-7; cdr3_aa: ASRSVTGLAGEQY
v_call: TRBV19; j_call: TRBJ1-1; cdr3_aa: ASSITDREAF
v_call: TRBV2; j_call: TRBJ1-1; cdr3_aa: ASSEVAGGSTEAF
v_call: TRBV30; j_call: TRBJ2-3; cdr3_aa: AWSGWGGTTDTQY
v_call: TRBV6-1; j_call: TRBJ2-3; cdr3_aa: ASSVTGRTDTQY
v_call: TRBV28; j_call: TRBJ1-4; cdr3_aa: ASSSPINEKLF
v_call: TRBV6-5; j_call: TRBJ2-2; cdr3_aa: ASTGDTGELF
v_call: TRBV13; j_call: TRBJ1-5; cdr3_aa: ASSARVGQPQH
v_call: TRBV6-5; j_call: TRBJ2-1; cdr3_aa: ASSYDRVSYNEQF
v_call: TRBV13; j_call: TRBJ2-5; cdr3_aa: ASSFSGGETQY
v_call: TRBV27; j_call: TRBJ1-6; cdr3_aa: ASSSNRWTTYNSPLH
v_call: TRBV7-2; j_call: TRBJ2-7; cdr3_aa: ASSSRPTGSYEQY
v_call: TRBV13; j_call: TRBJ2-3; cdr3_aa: ASSLATSSAGGVNTQY
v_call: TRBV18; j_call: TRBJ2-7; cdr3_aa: ASSPRGLAGPYEQY
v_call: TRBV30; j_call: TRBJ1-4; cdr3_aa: AWSAQGRGEKLF